Below, 22 T cell receptor beta chains from the same sample are listed, as sequenced in a study of PD-1 blockade in classical Hodgkin lymphoma. Here immunoSEQ multiplex PCR was the method, and the copy in TCRdb shows in-frame clones only, minus some. The table lists more than 25,000 clones, roughly 88% of them singletons. Every patient relapsed after autologous stem cell transplantation, and brentuximab vedotin exposure varied. Isolated CD8+ T cells were derived from thawed PBMCs through magnetic negative selection. Sequenced here: CD8+ T cells from blood, sampled at baseline. The receptors derive from a human donor with classical Hodgkin lymphoma.

The gene calls are TRBV5-1 and TRBJ1-1; D is unclear. The CDR3 is 10 amino acids. The V end was cut by 6 bases, the J end by 6 bases, with 6 bases between. The V gene's germline CDR1 is SGHRS and CDR2 YFSETQ. CDR3 sequence (DNA): TGCGCCAGCAACGGGCCTGAAGCTTTCTTT. Translated: CASNGPEAFF.

This clone was seen more than once but under ten times. This sequence joins TRBV7-9 and TRBJ1-2; 8 nucleotides align to TRBD1. Trimming cost V 5 bases and J 6 bases; bases outside gene matches: 5. CDR3 length: 13 amino acids. Germline loops: CDR1 SEHNR, CDR2 FQNEAQ (reference sequence). The CDR3 DNA follows: TGTGCCAGCAGCCTAGGACAGGGTGATGGCTACACCTTC. It encodes CASSLGQGDGYTF.

The V call is TRBV7-6, the J call TRBJ2-3; 12 bases are a match to TRBD2. This CDR3 contains 17 residues. Germline V gives CDR1 SGHVS, CDR2 FNYEAQ. J lost 5 bases, V lost 1 base, and 7 bases had no gene match. The CDR3 loop reads CASSLVGLAGVEDTQYF. In nucleotides, the CDR3 is TGTGCCAGCAGCTTAGTGGGACTAGCGGGTGTTGAAGATACGCAGTATTTT.

A single count supports this clone. The chain employs TRBV28 and TRBJ2-3; D gene unclear. V was trimmed by 2 bases and J by 1 base, leaving 13 bases between them. Germline lookup yields CDR1 MDHEN and CDR2 SYDVKM. This CDR3 is 16 amino acids long. CDR3 nucleotide sequence: TGTGCCAGCAGTTTACCGAAAGTTGGGGGCACAGATACGCAGTATTTT. This gives the protein CASSLPKVGGTDTQYF.

This sequence joins TRBV27 and TRBJ2-2; D unclear. Trimming pared 8 bases from V and 7 bases from J, leaving 8 bases between. The germline V gene has CDR1 MNHEY and CDR2 SMNVEV (reference sequence). CDR3 length: 11 residues. The CDR3: CASRLGGELFF. CDR3 bases: TGTGCCAGCCGCCTAGGCGGGGAGCTGTTTTTT.

The chain uses TRBV7-9 and TRBJ1-2; 7 nucleotides agree with TRBD1. Losses at the gene ends were 3 bases for V and 2 bases for J; bases not matched to a gene: 3. Per germline, CDR1 SEHNR and CDR2 FQNEAQ (reference sequence). This CDR3 region has 14 residues. In DNA, the CDR3 is TGTGCCAGCAGCTTTGACAGGGCGAACTATGGCTACACCTTC. Its translation: CASSFDRANYGYTF.

DNA of the CDR3: TGCGCCAGCAGTGGGATCCCTTCGGGAGAGCAGTACTTC. Amino acid sequence: CASSGIPSGEQYF. The V call is TRBV10-1, the J call TRBJ2-7, with D perhaps matching TRBD2 (5 bases). V lost 4 bases to trimming and J lost 7 bases, with 14 bases between them. Germline V gene sequence: CDR1 WNHNN, CDR2 SYGVQD (reference sequence). This CDR3 is built from 13 residues.

The genes are TRBV7-9 and TRBJ2-7; 10 nucleotides match TRBD1. V was clipped by 5 bases and J by 3 bases; unmatched bases: 7. This CDR3 contains 15 residues. Germline CDR1 is SEHNR and CDR2 is FQNEAQ (reference sequence). The CDR3 DNA reads as TGTGCCAGCAGCCCGACAGGGGGCGCTTTCTACGAGCAGTACTTC. As protein: CASSPTGGAFYEQYF.

The V gene is TRBV6-6, the J gene TRBJ1-4; maybe TRBD1 (6 bases). The CDR3 extends over 16 amino acids. Trimming cost V 0 bases and J 7 bases, with 15 bases left between them. Germline CDR1 and CDR2: MNHNY and SVGAGI (reference sequence). Written as DNA, the CDR3 is TGTGCCAGCAGTTACTCGCGAGGGGGGACTCGTGAAAAACTGTTTTTT. Its protein is CASSYSRGGTREKLFF.

This sequence joins TRBV11-2 and TRBJ2-2, with D possibly being TRBD1 (6 bases). V shed 4 bases and J shed 2 bases, with 17 bases lying between them. CDR3 length: 17 residues. Germline V gives CDR1 SGHAT, CDR2 FQNNGV. The CDR3 reads CASSSDSSVGNTGELFF. In DNA, the CDR3 is TGTGCCAGCAGCTCGGACAGTTCGGTGGGCAACACCGGGGAGCTGTTTTTT.

The chain joins TRBV7-6 to TRBJ1-2, with 7 bases identical to TRBD1. V dropped 3 bases and J dropped 5; count of bases not matched to a gene: 6. The CDR3 length is 14 residues. Germline assignment: CDR1 SGHVS and CDR2 FNYEAQ. The CDR3 here is CASSFRQGGYGYTF. Written as DNA, the CDR3 is TGTGCCAGCAGCTTCCGACAGGGCGGGTATGGCTACACCTTC. The whole variable domain, filled in from reference TRBV7-6 and TRBJ1-2, reads GAGVSQSPRYKVTKRGQDVALRCDPISGHVSLYWYRQALGQGPEFLTYFNYEAQQDKSGLPNDRFSAERPEGSISTLTIQRTEQRDSAMYRCASSFRQGGYGYTFGSGTRLTVV.

J is TRBJ2-1 and V is TRBV9, with a weak D call TRBD2 (6 bases). In germline, CDR1 is SGDLS, CDR2 YYNGEE. V was clipped by 2 bases and J by 5 bases, with 14 bases between them. The CDR3 totals 15 residues. CDR3 residues: CASSVMGRDDNEQFF. The CDR3 region has the DNA TGTGCCAGCAGCGTGATGGGGCGGGACGACAATGAGCAGTTCTTC.

This clone has only one observation. This chain uses TRBV6-5 with TRBJ2-5; the D is unclear. The V gene lost 5 bases and the J gene lost 7 bases, with 11 bases spanning the gap. The length of the CDR3 is 12 residues. Germline V gene sequence: CDR1 MNHEY, CDR2 SVGAGI. The chain's CDR3 is CASSPNPGTQYF. The CDR3 coding sequence is TGTGCCAGCAGTCCGAATCCGGGGACCCAGTACTTC.

The rearrangement links TRBV27 to TRBJ2-1; tentative D call: TRBD2 (5 bases). This CDR3 is 12 amino acids long. Between the trimmed V and J ends, which lost 5 bases and 4 bases, there was a span of 6 bases. CDR1 MNHEY and CDR2 SMNVEV come from the germline V gene (reference sequence). CDR3: CASSPGYNEQFF. CDR3 bases: TGTGCCAGCAGTCCGGGGTACAATGAGCAGTTCTTC.

This clone came up once. The rearrangement links TRBV5-1 to TRBJ2-1; D gene unclear. V was pared by 0 bases and J by 6 bases, with 7 bases between. The germline CDR1 and CDR2 sequences are SGHRS and YFSETQ. The CDR3 length is 13 residues. The CDR3, as DNA: TGCGCCAGCAGCTTGGTAGCTCCCAATGAGCAGTTCTTC. Protein: CASSLVAPNEQFF.

V is TRBV9 and J is TRBJ2-1; 9 bases line up with TRBD2. This CDR3 is built from 15 residues. Germline V gives CDR1 SGDLS, CDR2 YYNGEE. The J segment lost 8 bases and the V segment lost 4 bases, leaving 10 bases of the junction unmatched. CDR3 sequence reads: CASSPGVAGVHEQFF. CDR3 bases: TGTGCCAGCAGCCCAGGGGTAGCGGGAGTGCATGAGCAGTTCTTC.

CDR3 in amino acids: CASSFSAETQYF. CDR3 bases: TGTGCCAGCAGTTTCTCCGCGGAGACCCAGTACTTC. This chain joins TRBV6-5 and TRBJ2-5, with unresolved D. Deletions cut 4 bases from V and 5 bases from J, with 8 bases between. The germline CDR1 and CDR2 sequences are MNHEY and SVGAGI. CDR3 length: 12 amino acids.

The chain has TRBV14 and TRBJ1-5, with a tentative D call TRBD1 (6 bases). Germline V CDR1 and CDR2: SGHDN, FVKESK. This CDR3 region has 16 residues. V lost 4 bases and J lost 4, with 17 bases in between. The CDR3, as DNA: TGTGCCAGCAGCCCAACCTTAGACAGGAGGAATCAGCCCCAGCATTTT. Translation: CASSPTLDRRNQPQHF. The full variable domain, in which reference TRBV14 and TRBJ1-5 provide the parts outside the CDR3, is EAGVTQFPSHSVIEKGQTVTLRCDPISGHDNLYWYRRVMGKEIKFLLHFVKESKQDESGMPNNRFLAERTGGTYSTLKVQPAELEDSGVYFCASSPTLDRRNQPQHFGDGTRLSIL.

The rearrangement uses TRBV7-6 and TRBJ1-1; D is undetermined. This CDR3 is 15 amino acids long. Germline values: CDR1 SGHVS, CDR2 FNYEAQ. Trimming shortened V by 1 base and J by 4 bases, and 13 bases separated the two germline ends. CDR3 DNA sequence: TGTGCCAGCAGCTTAGAGGCATCTTTAAGCACTGAAGCTTTCTTT. It translates to CASSLEASLSTEAFF.

The chain combines TRBV28 with TRBJ2-7; tentative D call: TRBD1 (7 bases). This CDR3 has 13 amino acids. Deletions cut 4 bases from V and 3 bases from J, with 10 bases between. CDR1 and CDR2 from the germline V gene are MDHEN and SYDVKM. The CDR3 loop is CASSSGGLYEQYF. The DNA for the CDR3 is TGTGCCAGCAGTTCAGGGGGACTCTACGAGCAGTACTTC.

V gene TRBV5-6 combines with J gene TRBJ2-5; 11 bases agree with TRBD2. Germline V CDR1 and CDR2: SGHDT, YYEEEE. V lost 4 bases and J lost 3; bases outside the gene matches: 17. This CDR3 comprises 19 residues. The CDR3 loop reads CASSLRTSGRGLWEETQYF. CDR3 coding DNA: TGTGCCAGCAGCCTTCGAACTAGCGGGAGAGGGTTGTGGGAAGAGACCCAGTACTTC.

The J gene is TRBJ1-1, the V gene TRBV9; TRBD1 might be the D (6 bases). This CDR3 has 15 amino acids. Trimming cost V 1 base and J 1 base, with 11 bases left between them. CDR1 is SGDLS and CDR2 is YYNGEE in the germline V gene. This CDR3 reads CASSVSQGRNTEAFF. The CDR3 nucleotides read TGTGCCAGCAGCGTATCTCAGGGGCGGAACACTGAAGCTTTCTTT.